Below are 17 T cell receptor beta chains sequenced from a single sample in a study of human T cells and chemical hapten exposure. The time point was: patch test 1, 2 weeks after DPC sensitization. The treatment denotes: therapeutic diphenylcyclopropenone sensitization with weekly scalp DPC. A single record per CDR3 protein comes from TCRdb applying MiXCR to the RACE reads. The data show around 71,000 distinct CDR3 sequences, around 10% seen once. The sequencing used whole blood, collected in connection with sensitization to the hapten diphenylcyclopropenone (DPC). These receptors were taken from a middle-aged woman with alopecia areata. Some clones in this sample may be carry-over from other donors' samples.

There are many counts of this clonotype. J is TRBJ1-2 and V is TRBV6-1; 9 nucleotides align to TRBD1. In germline, CDR1 is MNHNS, CDR2 SASEGT. After removal of 7 bases from V and 4 bases from J, the junction contained 7 bases not matched to a gene. CDR3 size: 14 residues. This CDR3 reads CASTTLQGAYGYTF. The CDR3 DNA reads TGTGCCAGCACGACCCTACAGGGGGCCTATGGCTACACCTTC.

This clonotype was picked up a small number of times. The chain carries TRBV12-3 or TRBV12-4 and TRBJ1-4; no clear D. V dropped 5 bases and J dropped 5 bases, with 15 bases sitting between them. This CDR3 is built from 15 residues. CDR3 in amino acids: CASSPSEGPNEKLFF. CDR3 in DNA: TGTGCCAGCAGTCCCAGTGAAGGACCCAATGAAAAACTGTTTTTT.

This clonotype has a count of ten or more. The chain employs TRBV28 and TRBJ2-7; TRBD1 aligns across 7 bases. Germline V gene lookup returns CDR1 MDHEN and CDR2 SYDVKM. The CDR3 length is 15 residues. V lost 7 bases and J lost 0; bases outside the gene matches: 9. The CDR3 is CASIASGQTSYEQYF. CDR3 in DNA: TGTGCCAGCATCGCTTCGGGACAGACCTCCTACGAGCAGTACTTC.

This clonotype turned up a few times. The chain joins TRBV20-1 to TRBJ2-7; no clear D. The CDR3 runs to 11 residues. The germline gives CDR1 DFQATT, CDR2 SNEGSKA (reference sequence). The V and J ends lost 2 bases and 3 bases respectively, with 5 bases between them. As DNA, the CDR3 is TGCAGTGCTAGAAAGGGCTACGAGCAGTACTTC. Its translation is CSARKGYEQYF.

The sample holds a few counts of this clonotype. The chain's CDR3 is CASSIPGTYTGELFF. CDR3 coding DNA: TGTGCCAGCAGTATACCGGGAACATACACCGGGGAGCTGTTTTTT. V is TRBV11-2 and J is TRBJ2-2, with D tentatively TRBD2 (5 bases). The CDR3 spans 15 residues. Trimming removed 6 bases at V and 3 bases at J, with 14 bases between. Per the germline V gene, CDR1 is SGHAT and CDR2 is FQNNGV.

The table lists this clonotype with many counts. CDR3 in amino acids: CASSSRTGMFYEQYF. The CDR3 DNA is TGTGCCAGCAGTTCCAGGACAGGGATGTTCTACGAGCAGTACTTC. V usage is TRBV12-3 or TRBV12-4 and J usage is TRBJ2-7; 8 bases align to TRBD1. The CDR3 runs to 15 residues. Trimming took 4 bases from V and 3 from J; bases not matched to a gene: 8.

The rearrangement links TRBV19 to TRBJ2-1; 7 nucleotides line up with TRBD1. J lost 9 bases, V lost 5 bases, and 4 bases had no gene match. Germline V gene sequence: CDR1 LNHDA, CDR2 SQIVND (reference sequence). This CDR3 spans 12 amino acids. For the CDR3, the DNA is TGTGCCAGTAGTCCGACAGGGACTGAGCAGTTCTTC. This gives the protein CASSPTGTEQFF.

This clonotype showed up just a few times. V and J are TRBV10-3 and TRBJ2-3; TRBD2 aligns across 7 bases. V dropped 0 bases and J dropped 5; count of bases not matched to a gene: 8. Germline loops: CDR1 ENHRY, CDR2 SYGVKD. The length of the CDR3 is 16 residues. CDR3 coding DNA: TGTGCCATCAGTGAGTCAGTGGCTAGCGGTAAAGATACGCAGTATTTT. Translating it yields CAISESVASGKDTQYF.

This clonotype was picked up many times. The rearrangement uses TRBV7-9 and TRBJ1-5; D gene uncertain. CDR3 length: 14 residues. V lost 5 bases, J lost 4 bases, and 12 bases lay in between. Germline V CDR1 and CDR2: SEHNR, FQNEAQ (reference sequence). The CDR3 is CASSLHSANQPQHF. CDR3 sequence (DNA): TGTGCCAGCAGCCTACACTCCGCAAATCAGCCCCAGCATTTT.

The chain recombines TRBV6-2 or TRBV6-3 with TRBJ2-2; TRBD2 matches 7 bases. Germline V gives CDR1 MNHEY, CDR2 SVGEGT. V shed 2 bases, J shed 5 bases, and the junction held 5 bases outside the gene matches. The CDR3 consists of 15 residues. The CDR3 nucleotides are TGTGCCAGCAGTTACGACGGGGGGAGAACCGGGGAGCTGTTTTTT. Protein sequence: CASSYDGGRTGELFF.

This chain links TRBV7-2 with TRBJ2-7, with D maybe TRBD1 (6 bases). V was clipped by 5 bases and J by 2 bases, with 13 bases between them. The CDR3 is made up of 14 amino acids. CDR1 and CDR2 (germline): SGHTA, FQGNSA. The CDR3 region is CASSPTGTTYEQYF. The CDR3 DNA reads TGTGCCAGCAGCCCTACAGGGACAACCTACGAGCAGTACTTC.

At least ten counts were recorded for this clonotype. The V call is TRBV27, the J call TRBJ2-7; TRBD1 matches at 7 bases. V lost 7 bases and J lost 12; bases outside the gene matches: 9. In germline, CDR1 is MNHEY, CDR2 SMNVEV (reference sequence). The CDR3 spans 11 residues. CDR3 sequence (DNA): TGTGCCAGCAATCCGGGACAGCTGTTGTACTTC. Encoded protein: CASNPGQLLYF.

The chain combines TRBV7-9 with TRBJ1-4, with D perhaps TRBD1 (5 bases). The CDR3 sequence is 15 residues long. V lost 1 base to trimming and J lost 5 bases, with 11 bases between them. CDR1 and CDR2 (germline): SEHNR, FQNEAQ (reference sequence). This CDR3 is CASSLGGRENEKLFF. DNA for the CDR3: TGTGCCAGCAGCTTAGGGGGACGTGAGAATGAAAAACTGTTTTTT.

This clonotype was detected only a few times. This chain connects TRBV7-9 to TRBJ2-7; 7 nucleotides agree with TRBD2. Trimming cost V 2 bases and J 5 bases; bases outside gene matches: 12. The length of the CDR3 is 16 residues. CDR1 and CDR2 from the germline V gene are SEHNR and FQNEAQ (reference sequence). The CDR3 loop reads CASSLWEGRSNHEQYF. CDR3 in DNA: TGTGCCAGCAGCTTATGGGAGGGCAGATCGAACCACGAGCAGTACTTC.

The sample holds many counts of this clonotype. This chain uses TRBV27 with TRBJ2-2; 10 bases map to TRBD1. The CDR3 spans 15 residues. The V gene end was trimmed by 6 bases and the J gene end by 3 bases; junction bases not matched to a gene: 4. CDR1 is MNHEY and CDR2 is SMNVEV in the germline V gene (reference sequence). In DNA form, the CDR3 reads TGTGCCAGCAGCTGGACAGGGGGTTACACCGGGGAGCTGTTTTTT. This gives the protein CASSWTGGYTGELFF.

In its sample, this clonotype was seen many times. The chain is built from TRBV6-6 and TRBJ1-4; the D is unclear. CDR3 length: 15 residues. Germline values: CDR1 MNHNY, CDR2 SVGAGI (reference sequence). With 6 bases removed from V and 0 bases from J, the gap between germline ends came to 11 bases. This chain's CDR3 is CASSPSFATNEKLFF. DNA for the CDR3: TGTGCCAGCAGCCCCTCTTTTGCAACTAATGAAAAACTGTTTTTT.

This clonotype was recorded at least ten times. The V gene is TRBV6-5, the J gene TRBJ1-1; D possibly corresponds to TRBD1 (5 bases). Trimming shortened V by 5 bases and J by 8 bases, and 9 bases separated the two germline ends. This CDR3 has 11 amino acids. Germline CDR1 is MNHEY and CDR2 is SVGAGI. The CDR3 sequence: CASSEGREAFF. CDR3 nucleotide sequence: TGTGCCAGCAGTGAGGGACGGGAAGCTTTCTTT.